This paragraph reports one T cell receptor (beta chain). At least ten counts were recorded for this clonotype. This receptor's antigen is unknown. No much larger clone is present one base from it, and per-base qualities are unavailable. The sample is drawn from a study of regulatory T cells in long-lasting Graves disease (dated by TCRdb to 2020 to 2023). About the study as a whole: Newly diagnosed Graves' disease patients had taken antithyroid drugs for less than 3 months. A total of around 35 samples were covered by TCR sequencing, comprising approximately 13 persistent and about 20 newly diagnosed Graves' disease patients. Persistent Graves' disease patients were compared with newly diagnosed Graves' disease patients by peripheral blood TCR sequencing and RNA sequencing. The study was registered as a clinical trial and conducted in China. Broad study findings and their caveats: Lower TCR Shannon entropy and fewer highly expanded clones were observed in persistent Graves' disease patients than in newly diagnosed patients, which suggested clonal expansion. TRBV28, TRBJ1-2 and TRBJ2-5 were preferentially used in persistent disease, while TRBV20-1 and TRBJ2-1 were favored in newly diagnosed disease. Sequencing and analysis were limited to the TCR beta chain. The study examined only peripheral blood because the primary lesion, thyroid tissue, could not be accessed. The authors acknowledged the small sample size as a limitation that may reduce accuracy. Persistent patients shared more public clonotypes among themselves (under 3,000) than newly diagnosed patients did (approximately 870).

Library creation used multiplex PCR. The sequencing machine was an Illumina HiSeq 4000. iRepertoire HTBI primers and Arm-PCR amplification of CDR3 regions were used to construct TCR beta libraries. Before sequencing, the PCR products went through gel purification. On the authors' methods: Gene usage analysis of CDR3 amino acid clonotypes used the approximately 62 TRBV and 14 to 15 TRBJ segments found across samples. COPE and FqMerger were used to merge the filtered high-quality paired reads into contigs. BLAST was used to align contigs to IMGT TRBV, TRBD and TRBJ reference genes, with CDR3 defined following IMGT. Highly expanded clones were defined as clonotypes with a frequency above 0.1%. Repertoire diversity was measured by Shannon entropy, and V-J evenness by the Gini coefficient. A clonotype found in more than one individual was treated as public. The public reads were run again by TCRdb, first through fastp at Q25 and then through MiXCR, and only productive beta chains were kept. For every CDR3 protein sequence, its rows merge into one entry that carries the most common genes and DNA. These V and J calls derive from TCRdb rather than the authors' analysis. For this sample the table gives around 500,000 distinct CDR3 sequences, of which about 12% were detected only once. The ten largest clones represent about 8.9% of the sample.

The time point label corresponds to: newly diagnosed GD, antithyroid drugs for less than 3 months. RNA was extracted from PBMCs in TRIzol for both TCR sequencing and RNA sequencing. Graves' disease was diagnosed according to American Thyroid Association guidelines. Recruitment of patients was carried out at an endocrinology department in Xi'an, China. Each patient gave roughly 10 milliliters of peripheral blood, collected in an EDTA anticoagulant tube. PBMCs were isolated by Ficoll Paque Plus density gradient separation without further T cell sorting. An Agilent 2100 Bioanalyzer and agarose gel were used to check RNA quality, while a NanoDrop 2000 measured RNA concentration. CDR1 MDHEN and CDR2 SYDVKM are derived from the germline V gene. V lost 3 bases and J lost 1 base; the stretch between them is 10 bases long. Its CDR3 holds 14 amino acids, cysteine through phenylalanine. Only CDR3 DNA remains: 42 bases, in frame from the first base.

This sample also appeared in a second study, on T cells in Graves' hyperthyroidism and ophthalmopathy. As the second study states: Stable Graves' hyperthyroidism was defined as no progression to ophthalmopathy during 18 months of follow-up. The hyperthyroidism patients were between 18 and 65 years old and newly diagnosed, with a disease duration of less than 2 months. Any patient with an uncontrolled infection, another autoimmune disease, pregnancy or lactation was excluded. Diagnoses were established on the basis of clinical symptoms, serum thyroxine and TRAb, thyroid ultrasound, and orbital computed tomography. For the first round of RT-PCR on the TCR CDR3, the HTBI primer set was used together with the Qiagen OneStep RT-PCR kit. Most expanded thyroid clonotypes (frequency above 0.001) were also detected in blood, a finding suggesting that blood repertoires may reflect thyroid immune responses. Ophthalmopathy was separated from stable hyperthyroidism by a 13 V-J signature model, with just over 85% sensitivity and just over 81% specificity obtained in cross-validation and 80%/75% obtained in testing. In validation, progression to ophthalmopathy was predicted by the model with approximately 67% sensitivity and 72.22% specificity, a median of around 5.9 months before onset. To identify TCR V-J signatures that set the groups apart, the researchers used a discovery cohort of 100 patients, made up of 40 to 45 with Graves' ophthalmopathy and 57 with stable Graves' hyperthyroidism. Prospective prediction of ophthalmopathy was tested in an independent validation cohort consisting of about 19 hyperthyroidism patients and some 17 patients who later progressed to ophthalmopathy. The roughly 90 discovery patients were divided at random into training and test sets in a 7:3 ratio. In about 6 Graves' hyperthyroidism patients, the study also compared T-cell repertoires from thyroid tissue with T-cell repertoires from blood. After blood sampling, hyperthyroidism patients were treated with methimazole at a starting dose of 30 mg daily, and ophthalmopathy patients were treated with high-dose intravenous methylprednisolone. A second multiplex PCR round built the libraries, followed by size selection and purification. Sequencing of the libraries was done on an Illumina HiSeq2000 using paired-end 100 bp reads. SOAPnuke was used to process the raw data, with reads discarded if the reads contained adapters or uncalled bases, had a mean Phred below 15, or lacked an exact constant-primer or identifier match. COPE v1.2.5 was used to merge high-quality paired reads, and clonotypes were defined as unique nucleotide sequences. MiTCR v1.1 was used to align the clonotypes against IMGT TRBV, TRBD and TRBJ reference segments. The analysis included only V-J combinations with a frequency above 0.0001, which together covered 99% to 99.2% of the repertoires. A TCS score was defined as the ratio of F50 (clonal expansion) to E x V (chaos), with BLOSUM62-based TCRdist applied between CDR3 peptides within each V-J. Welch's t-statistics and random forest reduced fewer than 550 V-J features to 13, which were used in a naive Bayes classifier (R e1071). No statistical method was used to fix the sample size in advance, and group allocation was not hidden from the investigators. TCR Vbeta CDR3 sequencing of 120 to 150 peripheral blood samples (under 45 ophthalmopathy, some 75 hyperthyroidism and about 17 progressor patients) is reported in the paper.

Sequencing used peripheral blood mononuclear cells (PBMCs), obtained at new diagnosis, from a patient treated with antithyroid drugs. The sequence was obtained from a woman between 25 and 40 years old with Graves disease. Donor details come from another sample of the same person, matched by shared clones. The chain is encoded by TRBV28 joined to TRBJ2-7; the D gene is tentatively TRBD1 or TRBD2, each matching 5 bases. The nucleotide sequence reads TGTGCCAGCAGTTTCCAGGGAGTTTCCTACGAGCAGTACTTC. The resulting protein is CASSFQGVSYEQYF.